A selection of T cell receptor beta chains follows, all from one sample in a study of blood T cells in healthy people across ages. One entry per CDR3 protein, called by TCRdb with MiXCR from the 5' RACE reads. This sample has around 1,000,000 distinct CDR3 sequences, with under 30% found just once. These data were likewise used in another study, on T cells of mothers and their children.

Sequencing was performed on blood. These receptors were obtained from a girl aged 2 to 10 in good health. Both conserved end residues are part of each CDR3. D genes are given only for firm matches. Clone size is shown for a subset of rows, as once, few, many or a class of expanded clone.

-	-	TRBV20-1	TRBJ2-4	CSARGPKNIQYF	TGCAGTGCTAGAGGGCCGAAAAACATTCAGTACTTC
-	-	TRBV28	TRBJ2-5	CASSPDYGKTQYF	TGTGCCAGCAGCCCTGACTACGGGAAGACCCAGTACTTC
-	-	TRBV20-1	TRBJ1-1	CSARDNLGCEWAENTEAFF	TGCAGTGCTAGAGACAACCTCGGGTGTGAGTGGGCCGAAAACACTGAAGCTTTCTTT
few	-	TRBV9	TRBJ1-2	CASSENLSGYTF	TGTGCCAGCAGCGAAAACCTAAGTGGCTACACCTTC
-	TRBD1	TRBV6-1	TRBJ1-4	CASSVRGPTNEKLFF	TGTGCCAGCAGTGTAAGGGGGCCAACTAATGAAAAACTGTTTTTT
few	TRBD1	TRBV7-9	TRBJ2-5	CASSAYGQGKEAQYF	TGTGCCAGCAGCGCCTATGGACAGGGAAAAGAGGCCCAGTACTTC
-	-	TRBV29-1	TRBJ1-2	CSVPRQSYEQYFGPGQGYGYTF	-
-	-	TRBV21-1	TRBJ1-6	CASSGATRRQGLAF	TGTGCCAGCAGCGGAGCGACTAGGAGACAGGGACTCGCCTTT
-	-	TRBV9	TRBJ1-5	CASSELRRSNQPQHF	TGTGCCAGCAGCGAACTTCGGAGGAGCAATCAGCCCCAGCATTTT
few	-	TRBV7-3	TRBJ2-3	CASSLAGAIDTQYF	TGTGCCAGCAGCTTAGCGGGGGCCATAGATACGCAGTATTTT
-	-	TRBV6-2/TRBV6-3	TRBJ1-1	CASSTRRPEAFF	TGTGCCAGCAGCACCAGAAGGCCTGAAGCTTTCTTT
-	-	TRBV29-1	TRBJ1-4	CSALAGELFF	TGCAGCGCACTGGCGGGGGAACTGTTTTTT
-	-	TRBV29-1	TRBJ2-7	CSVRGTVLSYEQYF	TGCAGCGTTCGGGGGACAGTCCTATCCTACGAGCAGTACTTC
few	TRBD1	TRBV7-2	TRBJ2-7	CASSSYAGQDYEQYF	TGTGCCAGCAGCTCATATGCAGGACAGGACTACGAGCAGTACTTC
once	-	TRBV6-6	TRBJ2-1	CASSGGGASYNEQFF	TGTGCCAGCAGTGGAGGGGGCGCGTCCTACAATGAGCAGTTCTTC
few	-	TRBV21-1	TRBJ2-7	CASSTRTSGRGSEQYF	TGTGCCAGCAGCACCCGGACTAGCGGGAGGGGAAGCGAGCAGTACTTC
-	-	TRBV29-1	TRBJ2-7	CSVKTLAGYEQYF	TGCAGCGTTAAAACCTTAGCAGGCTACGAGCAGTACTTC
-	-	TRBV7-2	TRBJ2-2	CASSFPVTTGELFF	TGTGCCAGCAGCTTTCCGGTCACGACCGGGGAGCTGTTTTTT
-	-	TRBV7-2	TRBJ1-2	CASSQSGIYGYTF	TGTGCCAGCAGTCAAAGTGGAATTTATGGCTACACCTTC
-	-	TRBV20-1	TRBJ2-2	CSAPLSGRGTGELFF	TGCAGTGCCCCCCTATCGGGTCGAGGCACCGGGGAGCTGTTTTTT
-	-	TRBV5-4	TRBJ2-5	CASRLGQKETQYF	TGTGCCAGCAGGTTAGGACAGAAAGAGACCCAGTACTTC
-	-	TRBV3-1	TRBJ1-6	CASSRTADGPLHF	TGTGCCAGCAGCCGGACCGCGGACGGTCCCCTCCACTTT
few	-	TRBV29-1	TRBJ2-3	CSVEGPQYAADQGSGEDTQYF	TGCAGCGTTGAGGGGCCCCAATACGCGGCCGATCAGGGGTCCGGGGAAGATACGCAGTATTTT
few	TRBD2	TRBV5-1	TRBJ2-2	CASSFLGTSGGANTGELFF	TGCGCCAGCAGCTTCTTAGGGACTAGCGGGGGCGCGAACACCGGGGAGCTGTTTTTT
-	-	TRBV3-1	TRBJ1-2	CASSQTPGTGIGYTF	TGTGCCAGCAGCCAAACCCCCGGTACAGGGATTGGCTACACCTTC
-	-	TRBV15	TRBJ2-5	CATSRQGTETLYF	TGTGCCACCAGCAGACAGGGCACAGAGACCCTGTACTTC
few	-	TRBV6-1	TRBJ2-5	CASSEIALKETQYF	TGTGCCAGCAGTGAAATAGCCCTAAAAGAGACCCAGTACTTC
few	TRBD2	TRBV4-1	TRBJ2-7	CASSQGLSGASYEQYF	TGCGCCAGCAGCCAAGGGCTTAGCGGGGCGAGCTACGAGCAGTACTTC
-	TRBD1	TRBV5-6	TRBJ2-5	CASSLALQGSQETQYF	TGTGCCAGCAGCTTGGCACTACAGGGGTCTCAAGAGACCCAGTACTTC
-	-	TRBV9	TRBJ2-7	CASSVDEGVDEQYF	TGTGCCAGCAGCGTAGATGAGGGTGTTGACGAGCAGTACTTC
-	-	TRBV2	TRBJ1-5	CASSKGGGNQPQHF	TGTGCCAGCAGTAAGGGGGGTGGTAATCAGCCCCAGCATTTT
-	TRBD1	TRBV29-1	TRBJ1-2	CSVVTGGAGGYTF	TGCAGCGTTGTCACAGGGGGCGCGGGGGGCTACACCTTC
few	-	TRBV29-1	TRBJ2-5	CSVVAQQETQYF	TGCAGCGTTGTTGCGCAACAAGAGACCCAGTACTTC
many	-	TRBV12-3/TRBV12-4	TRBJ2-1	CASSLRQDNEQFF	TGTGCCAGCAGTTTACGGCAGGACAATGAGCAGTTCTTC
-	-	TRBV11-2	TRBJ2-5	CASSLDGAQETQYF	TGTGCCAGCAGCTTAGATGGGGCCCAAGAGACCCAGTACTTC
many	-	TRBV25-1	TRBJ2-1	CASTEDGISQFF	TGTGCCAGCACTGAGGACGGAATAAGTCAGTTCTTC
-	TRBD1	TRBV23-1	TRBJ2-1	CASRGQERAYNEQFF	TGCGCCAGCAGGGGACAGGAACGGGCGTACAATGAGCAGTTCTTC
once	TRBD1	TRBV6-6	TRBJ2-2	CASSIGQGSTGELFF	TGTGCCAGCAGTATCGGACAGGGAAGCACCGGGGAGCTGTTTTTT
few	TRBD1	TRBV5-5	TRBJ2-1	CASSLEQGAIDEQFF	TGTGCCAGCAGCTTGGAACAGGGGGCTATCGATGAGCAGTTCTTC
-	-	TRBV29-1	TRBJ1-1	CSVEVRRTGNTEAFF	TGCAGCGTTGAAGTAAGGAGAACTGGGAACACTGAAGCTTTCTTT
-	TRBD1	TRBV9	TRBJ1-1	CASSGYRGPEAFF	TGTGCCAGCAGCGGATACAGGGGGCCTGAAGCTTTCTTT
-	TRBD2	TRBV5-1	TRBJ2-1	CASSILAGTYNEQFF	TGCGCCAGCAGCATACTAGCGGGGACCTACAATGAGCAGTTCTTC
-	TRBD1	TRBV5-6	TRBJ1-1	CASRKDRDGYVTEAFF	TGTGCCAGCAGAAAGGACAGGGACGGTTACGTCACTGAAGCTTTCTTT
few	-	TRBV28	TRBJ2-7	CALSRRVPYEQYF	TGTGCCCTCAGCAGACGGGTGCCCTACGAGCAGTACTTC
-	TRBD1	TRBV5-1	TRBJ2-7	CASSSAGQDSSRSSYEQYF	TGCGCCAGCAGCTCCGCCGGACAGGACTCCTCTAGGAGCTCCTACGAGCAGTACTTC
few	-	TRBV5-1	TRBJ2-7	CASSLVAPADYEQYF	TGCGCCAGCAGCTTGGTAGCGCCGGCAGACTACGAGCAGTACTTC
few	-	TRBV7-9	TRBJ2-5	CASSFLAGQGMEQYF	TGTGCCAGCAGCTTTCTGGCTGGGCAGGGGATGGAGCAGTACTTC
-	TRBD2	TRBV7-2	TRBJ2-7	CASSLVASGGSYEQYF	TGTGCCAGCAGCTTAGTCGCTAGCGGGGGCTCCTACGAGCAGTACTTC
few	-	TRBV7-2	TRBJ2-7	CASSLALGGEQYF	TGTGCCAGCAGCCTTGCCTTGGGAGGCGAGCAGTACTTC
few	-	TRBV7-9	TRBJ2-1	CASSLGNLNEQFF	TGTGCCAGCAGCCTAGGAAACTTGAATGAGCAGTTCTTC
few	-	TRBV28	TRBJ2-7	CASTAPGDGPYEQYF	TGTGCCAGCACAGCGCCGGGGGACGGTCCTTACGAGCAGTACTTC
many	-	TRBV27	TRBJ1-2	CASSLGQAYGYTF	TGTGCCAGCAGTTTAGGTCAGGCTTATGGCTACACCTTC
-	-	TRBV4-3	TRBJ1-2	CASSQDEQGLNGYTF	TGCGCCAGCAGCCAAGATGAGCAGGGGCTGAATGGCTACACCTTC